This TCR beta chain was profiled in a study of post-analysis software for immune sequencing data. Background on the study: The study covered relapsing-remitting, secondary progressive and progressive-relapsing courses of multiple sclerosis.

Concerning this clonotype: What it recognizes is unknown.

The TCR beta cDNA libraries carried unique molecular identifiers. When 1 to 10 million T cells were used, they gave roughly 500,000 cDNA molecules. A single record per CDR3 protein comes from TCRdb applying MiXCR to the PCR reads. The table has hundreds of thousands of distinct CDR3 sequences, 55% to 60% seen once. Whole-study results and caveats: Versus controls, multiple sclerosis patients showed significantly lower diversity (normalized Chao1). Among five TRBV segments more frequent in patients than controls were TRBV5-6, TRBV5-1 and TRBV20-1. Clustering by F measure revealed strong co-clustering among samples prepared together in one batch.

CDR3 length: 13 amino acids. Trimming stripped 3 bases from V and 8 bases from J, with 11 bases between. Germline-derived CDR1 and CDR2 are SGHAT and FQDESV (reference sequence). The TCR originated in a girl aged 2-10 years with multiple sclerosis. The sequenced sample was blood. The genes are TRBV11-1 and TRBJ2-1; D is perhaps TRBD1 (6 bases). In DNA, the CDR3 is TGTGCCAGCAGCTTTATACAGGGCTATGAGCAGTTCTTC. Its translation: CASSFIQGYEQFF.